This entry lists 16 T cell receptor beta chains sequenced from one sample in a study of cytomegalovirus exposure and HLA in healthy donors. PCR involved 60 Vbeta and 13 Jbeta primers. Profiled with immunoSEQ multiplex PCR; TCRdb holds only in-frame clones, not every one. This table holds roughly 150,000 clones, roughly 88% found once. The sequenced material came from PBMCs. The receptors stem from a boy aged 2-15 years in good health and CMV-seronegative.

This chain joins TRBV6-5 and TRBJ2-2, with 9 bases identical to TRBD2. The CDR3 is 15 residues long. Germline V lookup: CDR1 MNHEY, CDR2 SVGAGI. The trim removed 5 bases at V and 1 base at J, leaving 2 bases unmatched. CDR3 region: CASSPLAGNTGELFF. The DNA for the CDR3 is TGTGCCAGCAGTCCACTAGCGGGGAACACCGGGGAGCTGTTTTTT.

The genes are TRBV2 and TRBJ1-1, with D unclear. The CDR3 totals 13 residues. In germline, CDR1 is SNHLY, CDR2 FYNNEI. The V end lost 6 bases, the J end lost 0 bases, and 8 bases lay between the germline ends. The CDR3 spells CASRAGMNTEAFF. The CDR3 coding sequence is TGTGCCAGCAGGGCGGGCATGAACACTGAAGCTTTCTTT.

The rearrangement links TRBV27 to TRBJ2-1; weak D call: TRBD2 (7 bases). The CDR3 has 16 amino acids. The V and J ends lost 3 bases and 0 bases respectively, with 12 bases between them. Germline V gives CDR1 MNHEY, CDR2 SMNVEV (reference sequence). The CDR3 coding sequence is TGTGCCAGCAGTTTGGGGGGGCAGTTCTCCTACAATGAGCAGTTCTTC. Encoded protein: CASSLGGQFSYNEQFF.

This chain uses TRBV5-5 with TRBJ2-2; 9 positions match TRBD2. Losses at the gene ends were 6 bases for V and 2 bases for J; bases not matched to a gene: 14. The CDR3 runs to 18 residues. The germline CDR1 and CDR2 sequences are SGHKS and YYEKEE (reference sequence). CDR3 sequence: CASIPAHSGGLNTGELFF. Here the CDR3 DNA reads TGTGCCAGCATCCCTGCGCATAGCGGGGGCCTAAACACCGGGGAGCTGTTTTTT.

In its sample, this clone was seen once. The rearrangement links TRBV10-3 to TRBJ1-2, with a possible D match to TRBD1 (6 bases). The ends were cut back, 7 bases at V and 4 bases at J, with 22 bases in the middle. The CDR3 loop spans 16 amino acids. The germline CDR1 and CDR2 sequences are ENHRY and SYGVKD. CDR3 protein: CAIKRGGDQSFYGYTF. The DNA of the CDR3 is TGTGCCATCAAAAGAGGGGGAGATCAATCCTTCTATGGCTACACCTTC.

V gene TRBV15 combines with J gene TRBJ2-1; 10 bases map to TRBD2. After removal of 8 bases from V and 1 base from J, the junction contained 5 bases not matched to a gene. This CDR3 contains 15 residues. In germline, CDR1 is LNHNV, CDR2 YYDKDF (reference sequence). CDR3 amino acids: CATSYSGGSYNEQFF. CDR3 nucleotides: TGTGCCACCTCCTATAGCGGGGGGTCCTACAATGAGCAGTTCTTC.

The CDR3 spells CSAAGRYTDTQYF. The CDR3 coding sequence is TGCAGCGCTGCTGGCAGGTACACAGATACGCAGTATTTT. The rearrangement joins TRBV29-1 to TRBJ2-3; D not certain. This CDR3 is built from 13 residues. The V and J ends lost 7 bases and 2 bases respectively, with 13 bases between them. CDR1 is SQVTM, CDR2 ANQGSEA, per germline.

The chain couples TRBV30 to TRBJ2-1; 8 positions match TRBD2. The V segment lost 5 bases and the J segment 8 bases; nucleotides outside the gene matches: 17. Germline CDR1 reads GTSNPN; CDR2 reads SVGIG (reference sequence). The CDR3 has 16 amino acids. Here the CDR3 reads CAWGGLVPLKGDEQFF. The DNA for the CDR3 is TGTGCCTGGGGGGGACTAGTCCCTCTAAAAGGGGATGAGCAGTTCTTC. Supplemented by reference TRBV30 and TRBJ2-1, the full variable domain reads SQTIHQWPATLVQPVGSPLSLECTVEGTSNPNLYWYRQAAGRGLQLLFYSVGIGQISSEVPQNLSASRPQDRQFILSSKKLLLSDSGFYLCAWGGLVPLKGDEQFFGPGTRLTVL.

The V gene is TRBV7-7, the J gene TRBJ2-7, with 10 bases aligning to TRBD1. This CDR3 comprises 15 residues. V lost 6 bases and J lost 3; bases outside the gene matches: 8. CDR1 is SSHAT, CDR2 FNYEAQ, per germline (reference sequence). The CDR3, as DNA: TGTGCCAGCAGTCTGGACAGGGGGTCTTGCTACGAGCAGTACGTC. Protein: CASSLDRGSCYEQYV.

This clone came up a few times. This chain links TRBV11-2 with TRBJ1-2; a weak D match, TRBD1 (6 bases). Germline V gene sequence: CDR1 SGHAT, CDR2 FQNNGV. The CDR3 consists of 14 residues. V lost 6 bases and J 1 base, leaving 12 bases between the germline ends. Here the CDR3 DNA reads TGTGCCAGCAGGCATGCGGACAGTAACTATGGCTACACCTTC. Encoded protein: CASRHADSNYGYTF.

V gene TRBV18 combines with J gene TRBJ2-2; D is undetermined. The CDR3 has 15 residues. Deletions cut 0 bases from V and 1 base from J, with 6 bases between. Germline values: CDR1 KGHSH, CDR2 LQKENI. The CDR3, as DNA: TGTGCCAGCTCACCACCGGCCAGGAACACCGGGGAGCTGTTTTTT. This sequence encodes CASSPPARNTGELFF.

This chain uses TRBV6-1 with TRBJ2-2, with D perhaps TRBD2 (5 bases). The CDR3 extends over 14 amino acids. V lost 7 bases, J lost 6 bases, and 15 bases lay in between. The germline V gene has CDR1 MNHNS and CDR2 SASEGT. The CDR3 region has the DNA TGTGCCAGCATAGACTACCTTGAGGCCGGGGAGCTGTTTTTT. This sequence encodes CASIDYLEAGELFF.

The chain joins TRBV29-1 to TRBJ1-4; possible D gene TRBD1, 6 bases. The V and J ends lost 6 bases and 0 bases respectively, with 20 bases between them. The germline V gene encodes CDR1 SQVTM and CDR2 ANQGSEA. The CDR3 has 17 amino acids. CDR3 in amino acids: CSVGATMIIATNEKLFF. In DNA, the CDR3 is TGCAGCGTGGGGGCCACAATGATAATTGCAACTAATGAAAAACTGTTTTTT.

V is TRBV2 and J is TRBJ2-2; TRBD1 might be the D (5 bases). The V end was cut by 7 bases, the J end by 3 bases, with 15 bases between. The CDR3 totals 15 residues. The germline gives CDR1 SNHLY, CDR2 FYNNEI. The CDR3 spells CASTPGLSDTGELFF. The CDR3 DNA follows: TGTGCCAGCACCCCAGGGCTTTCTGACACCGGGGAGCTGTTTTTT.

This rearrangement joins TRBV7-9 to TRBJ1-2; possibly TRBD1 for D (6 bases). The CDR3 totals 14 residues. V was pared by 4 bases and J by 4 bases, with 13 bases between. The germline gives CDR1 SEHNR, CDR2 FQNEAQ (reference sequence). DNA for the CDR3: TGTGCCAGCAGCTCCGACCGGGACATCTATGGCTACACCTTC. It translates to CASSSDRDIYGYTF. The variable domain in full, with the rest retrieved from reference TRBV7-9 and TRBJ1-2, is DTGVSQNPRHKITKRGQNVTFRCDPISEHNRLYWYRQTLGQGPEFLTYFQNEAQLEKSRLLSDRFSAERPKGSFSTLEIQRTEQGDSAMYLCASSSDRDIYGYTFGSGTRLTVV.

The table lists this clone with a few counts. CDR3 amino acids: CASSTTGWMNTGELFF. The CDR3 DNA sequence: TGTGCCAGTAGTACGACAGGCTGGATGAACACCGGGGAGCTGTTTTTT. V usage is TRBV19 and J usage is TRBJ2-2; TRBD1 is a possible D gene (6 bases). The length of the CDR3 is 16 residues. Trimming pared 4 bases from V and 1 base from J, leaving 13 bases between. Germline V gene lookup returns CDR1 LNHDA and CDR2 SQIVND (reference sequence).